This T cell receptor beta chain came from a study of shared clonotypes between healthy human individuals (dated by TCRdb to about 2020). Some background on the complete study: The cohort comprised a couple of women and a few men aged 18 to 49 years. For each donor, CD4 naive and CD4 memory were each given three plates, CD8 naive was given two plates, and CD8 memory was given one plate. Blood TCR repertoires of about five healthy adults were deeply sequenced to estimate repertoire size and the extent of clonotype sharing between individuals. To increase sequencing depth and limit assay-specific biases, TCR repertoire library preparation and sequencing were carried out by different laboratories using diverse techniques. Per donor, leukapheresis produced somewhere between about 0.9 and 9.5 billion PBMCs. What the research found in general, with its limitations: Across a handful of donors, approximately 5% of naive CD4, roughly 3.5% of naive CD8, roughly 2.3% of memory CD4, and roughly 0.4% of memory CD8 clonotypes were shared. Compared with non-shared clonotypes, clonotypes shared by all four sorted-subset donors had higher generation probabilities. The small number of donors limited the genetic and exposure-history diversity represented. Rarefaction of sorted-subset datasets indicated incomplete sequencing despite the large sequencing depth. Pairwise subsampling led to the expectation that sequencing depth would affect the degree of clonotype sharing among donors. Sampling was restricted to blood, and TCR repertoires in tissue are likely to differ from TCR repertoires in blood. Naive subsets generally had larger estimated clonotype richness than memory subsets.

TCR CDR3 regions were amplified from genomic DNA by multiplex PCR using the deep immunoSEQ assay. For each cell subset, the extracted genomic DNA was distributed evenly across all wells of several immunoSEQ 96-well plates, and each plate served as one replicate. Each replicate PCR for sorted subsets received about 200 ng genomic DNA, equal to 28,000 or so T cell genomes. Purified libraries were measured with a Qubit 3.0 fluorometer, size-checked on a Bioanalyzer 2100, and measured again with the KAPA Library Quantification kit. A separate single-read 150-cycle Illumina NextSeq 550 flow cell was used to sequence each immunoSEQ 96-well plate. Under the source paper's analysis protocol: The immunoSEQ output contained only junctional sequences without quality scores, so filtering could not match that applied to full-length reads. Sequences were annotated with PyIR, a Python wrapper for IgBLAST v1.9, and V/J genes and CDR3 were assigned using IMGT germline references. Reads with weak V/J assignments (E-value above 1e-6), missing CDR3, stop codons, out-of-frame junctions, or ambiguous translated residues were removed. V3J clonotypes were defined by identical inferred V gene, J gene, and CDR3 amino acid sequence. Percentage overlap between repertoires was computed as shared unique clonotypes divided by the size of the smaller repertoire. RTK rarefaction, the Chao1 estimator, and Recon v2.1 estimates of unobserved clonotypes were used to assess repertoire richness. Generation probabilities were computed with OLGA for all TCRbeta clonotypes obtained by the gDNA method from several donors. This immuneACCESS table, as held by TCRdb, lists in-frame sequences with V and J called but not all clones. Of the missing ones, under half trace to an unresolved V gene in checked studies; the others have no known cause. V and J calls and clone size are as listed in that table; D and trimming were resolved from the DNA. This sample gives around 690,000 clones in total; about nine tenths of them show up just once. Jointly, the top ten make up 34% of the sample.

Clipping removes 4 bases from V and 1 base from J, with 6 as the unmatched junction base count. The CDR3 runs 15 amino acids, cysteine and phenylalanine included. The read is trimmed to its CDR3 DNA, 45 bases read in frame from base 1. CDR1 and CDR2 (SGHAT, FQNNGV) derive from the germline V gene. Donors were healthy HIV-negative adults with no recently reported acute infections or vaccinations. All donors were Caucasian adults living in Nashville, Tennessee, USA. CD8 memory samples combined magnetically selected CD45RO+ cells with CCR7-negative CD45RA+ effector memory (TemRA) cells. Blood was obtained by leukapheresis, after which PBMCs were separated by Ficoll-Histopaque density gradient centrifugation and cryopreserved in liquid nitrogen vapor phase. Purity and quantity of every magnetically sorted T cell population were checked by analytical flow cytometry. From each sorted fraction, genomic DNA was isolated and quantified by UV absorbance on a Nanodrop 2000c.

About this clone itself: The antigen it recognizes is unknown. No much larger clone exists at a distance of one base, and base qualities are not known.

The TCR originated in a man younger than 35 in good health. Some clones in this sample may be carry-over from other donors' samples. Sequences were obtained from memory CD8+ T cells from PBMCs. The sample's cell subset or site label, in plain terms: CD45RO+ cells pooled with CCR7-negative TemRA cells. Recombination linked TRBV11-2 to TRBJ2-7; TRBD1 fits 8 bases in the junction. The CDR3 region reads CASSSKGQGSYEQYF. Here is the DNA: TGTGCCAGCAGCTCTAAAGGACAGGGTTCCTACGAGCAGTACTTC.